Sequencing of this TCR beta chain was carried out in a study of T cell clusters in autoimmune cytopenias. By frequency, this clonotype registers medium-sized. What it recognizes is unknown. TRB rearrangements were amplified by touch-down multiplex PCR with mixed TRB-A/B primers. TCRdb reprocessed the multiplex PCR reads; each CDR3 protein has one entry and no DNA is given. The sample yields approximately 7,600 distinct CDR3 sequences, of which the top ten take up approximately 3.1%. Per the germline V gene, CDR1 is LNHNV and CDR2 is YYDKDF (reference sequence). The CDR3 length is 14 residues. Notes on the study in general: No cluster-lack signature appeared between secondary cytopenia and chronic lymphocytic leukemia patients, apparently due to lymphoma masking.

TRB amplification used approximately 250 ng of peripheral blood genomic DNA. The sample comprised peripheral blood. This sequence originates from a human donor with an autoimmune cytopenia or autoimmune hepatitis (not recorded which). The chain is built from TRBV15 and TRBJ1-4; absent DNA, TCRdb's TRBD1 call cannot be checked. This CDR3 reads CATSRGRQGEKLFF.